This T cell receptor (beta chain) came from a study of T cell changes during pregnancy in multiple sclerosis. With 7 bases clipped from V and 0 bases from J, the junction kept 3 bases outside the gene matches. The CDR3 loop spans 13 amino acids. CDR1 and CDR2 from the germline V gene are GTSNPN and SVGIG (reference sequence). Assay: immunoSEQ multiplex PCR; the TCRdb copy retains only in-frame clones and omits some. Of some 70,000 clones in the sample, approximately 87% were seen once. This receptor was obtained from a female donor in good health, enrolled as a control in a pregnancy study. The sample here was peripheral blood, taken after pregnancy. V gene TRBV30 combines with J gene TRBJ1-3; TRBD1 agrees at 7 bases. The CDR3: CAYPGGSGNTIYF. DNA for the CDR3: TGTGCCTACCCAGGGGGCTCTGGAAACACCATATATTTT. The full variable domain, rest sourced from reference TRBV30 and TRBJ1-3, is SQTIHQWPATLVQPVGSPLSLECTVEGTSNPNLYWYRQAAGRGLQLLFYSVGIGQISSEVPQNLSASRPQDRQFILSSKKLLLSDSGFYLCAYPGGSGNTIYFGEGSWLTVV.